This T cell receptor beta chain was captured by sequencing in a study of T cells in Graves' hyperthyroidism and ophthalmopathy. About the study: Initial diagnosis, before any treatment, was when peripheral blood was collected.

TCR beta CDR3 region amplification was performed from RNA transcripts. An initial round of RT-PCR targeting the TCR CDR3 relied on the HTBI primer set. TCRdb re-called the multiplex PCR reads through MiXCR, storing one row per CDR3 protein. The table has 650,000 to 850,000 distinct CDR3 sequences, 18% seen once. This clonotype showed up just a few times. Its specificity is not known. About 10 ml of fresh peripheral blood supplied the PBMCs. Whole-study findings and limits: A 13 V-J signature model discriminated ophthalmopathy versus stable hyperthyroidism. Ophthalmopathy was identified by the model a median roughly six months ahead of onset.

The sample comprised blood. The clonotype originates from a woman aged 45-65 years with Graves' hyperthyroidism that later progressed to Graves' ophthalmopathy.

The CDR3 region is CATSREVRGHTEAFF. Here the CDR3 DNA reads TGTGCCACCAGCAGAGAAGTAAGGGGTCACACTGAAGCTTTCTTT. This chain uses TRBV15 with TRBJ1-1; tentative D call: TRBD1 (5 bases). This CDR3 spans 15 amino acids. V shed 0 bases and J shed 3 bases, with 11 bases lying between them. Germline values: CDR1 LNHNV, CDR2 YYDKDF (reference sequence).